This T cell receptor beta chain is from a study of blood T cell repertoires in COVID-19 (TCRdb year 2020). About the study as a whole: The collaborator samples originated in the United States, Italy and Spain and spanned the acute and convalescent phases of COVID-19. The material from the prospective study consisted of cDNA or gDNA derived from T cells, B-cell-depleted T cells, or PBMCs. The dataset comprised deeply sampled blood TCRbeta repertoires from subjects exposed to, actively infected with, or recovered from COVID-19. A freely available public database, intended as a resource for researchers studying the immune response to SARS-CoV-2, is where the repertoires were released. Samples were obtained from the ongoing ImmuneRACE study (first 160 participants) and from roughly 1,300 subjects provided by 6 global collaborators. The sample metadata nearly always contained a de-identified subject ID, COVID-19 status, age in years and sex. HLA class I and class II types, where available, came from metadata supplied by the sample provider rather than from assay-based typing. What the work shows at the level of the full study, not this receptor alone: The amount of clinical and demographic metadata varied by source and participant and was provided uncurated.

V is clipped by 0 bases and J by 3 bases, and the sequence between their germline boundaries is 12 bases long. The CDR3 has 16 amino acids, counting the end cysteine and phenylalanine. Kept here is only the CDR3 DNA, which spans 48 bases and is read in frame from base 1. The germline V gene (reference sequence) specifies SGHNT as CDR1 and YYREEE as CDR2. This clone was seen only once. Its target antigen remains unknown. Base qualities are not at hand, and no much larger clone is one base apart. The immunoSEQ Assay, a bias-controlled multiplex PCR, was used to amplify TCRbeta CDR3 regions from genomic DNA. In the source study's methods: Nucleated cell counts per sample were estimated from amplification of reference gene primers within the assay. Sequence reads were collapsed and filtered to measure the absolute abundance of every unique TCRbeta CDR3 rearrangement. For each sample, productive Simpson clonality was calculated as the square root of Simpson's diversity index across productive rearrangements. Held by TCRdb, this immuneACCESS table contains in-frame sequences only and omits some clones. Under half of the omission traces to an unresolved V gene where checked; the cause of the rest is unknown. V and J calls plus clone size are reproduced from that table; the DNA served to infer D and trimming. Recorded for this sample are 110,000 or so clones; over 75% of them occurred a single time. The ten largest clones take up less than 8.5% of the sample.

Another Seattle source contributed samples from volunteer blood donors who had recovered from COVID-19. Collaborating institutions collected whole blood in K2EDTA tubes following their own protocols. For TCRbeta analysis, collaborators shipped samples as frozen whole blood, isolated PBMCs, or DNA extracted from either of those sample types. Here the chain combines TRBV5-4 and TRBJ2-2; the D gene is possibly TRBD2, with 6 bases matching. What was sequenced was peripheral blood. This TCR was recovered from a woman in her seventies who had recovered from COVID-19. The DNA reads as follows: TGTGCCAGCAGCTTGGCAGCAGGGAGGTACACCGGGGAGCTGTTTTTT. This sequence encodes CASSLAAGRYTGELFF.